These 21 T cell receptor beta chains share one sample of origin, sequenced in a study of blood T cell repertoires in COVID-19. This table comes from immunoSEQ multiplex PCR, and its TCRdb copy is limited to in-frame clones, with some not included. The repertoire has roughly 160,000 clones, 80% to 85% of them found once; the top ten carry 10% to 15%. Sequenced sample: PBMCs or T cells enriched from blood (not recorded which). These receptors were obtained from a woman aged 55-69 years who had recovered from COVID-19.

The chain couples TRBV7-3 to TRBJ2-1; tentatively, D is TRBD2 (6 bases). Trimming shortened V by 5 bases and J by 7 bases, and 12 bases separated the two germline ends. CDR3 length: 13 amino acids. The germline gives CDR1 SGHTA, CDR2 FQGTGA. CDR3 DNA sequence: TGTGCCAGCAGCCGCCCGACTAGTAATGAGCAGTTCTTC. Encoded protein: CASSRPTSNEQFF.

The rearrangement uses TRBV11-3 and TRBJ2-1; maybe TRBD1 (5 bases). This CDR3 is 16 amino acids long. The germline V gene encodes CDR1 SGHNT and CDR2 YENEEA. V was cut by 2 bases and J by 4 bases, with 15 bases left in between. The CDR3 sequence is CASSLYSQGIYNEQFF. CDR3 coding DNA: TGTGCCAGCAGCTTATATTCCCAGGGAATATACAATGAGCAGTTCTTC. Full variable domain (remainder filled in from reference TRBV11-3 and TRBJ2-1): EAGVVQSPRYKIIEKKQPVAFWCNPISGHNTLYWYLQNLGQGPELLIRYENEEAVDDSQLPKDRFSAERLKGVDSTLKIQPAELGDSAVYLCASSLYSQGIYNEQFFGPGTRLTVL.

The chain joins TRBV20-1 to TRBJ1-3; D is undetermined. The V and J ends lost 3 bases and 0 bases respectively, with 9 bases between them. The CDR3 totals 14 residues. Germline V lookup: CDR1 DFQATT, CDR2 SNEGSKA (reference sequence). CDR3: CSASAVSSGNTIYF. In DNA, the CDR3 is TGCAGTGCTAGTGCAGTAAGCTCTGGAAACACCATATATTTT.

This chain uses TRBV2 with TRBJ2-1; 11 bases map to TRBD2. Looked up from germline, CDR1 is SNHLY and CDR2 is FYNNEI. CDR3 size: 17 residues. The V and J ends lost 6 bases and 3 bases, in that order; junction bases with no gene match: 10. The CDR3 region has the DNA TGTGCCAGCAGCATTCTAGCGGGGGGCCCCCACTACAATGAGCAGTTCTTC. This translates into CASSILAGGPHYNEQFF.

This chain links TRBV27 with TRBJ1-1; 7 bases are shared with TRBD1. There are 13 residues in the CDR3. J gave up 4 bases and V 3 bases, and 2 bases lay outside the gene matches. Germline loops: CDR1 MNHEY, CDR2 SMNVEV (reference sequence). CDR3: CASSFNRGTEAFF. CDR3 bases: TGTGCCAGCAGTTTCAACAGGGGCACTGAAGCTTTCTTT.

The chain uses TRBV19 and TRBJ2-5; 8 bases fit TRBD2. The V and J ends lost 5 bases and 5 bases, in that order; junction bases with no gene match: 7. This CDR3 is 14 amino acids long. Germline V lookup: CDR1 LNHDA, CDR2 SQIVND (reference sequence). CDR3 bases: TGTGCCAGTAGTCCGGGACTAGAGAGTGAGACCCAGTACTTC. It encodes CASSPGLESETQYF.

The gene calls are TRBV5-1 and TRBJ2-3; 8 bases align to TRBD2. Germline loops: CDR1 SGHRS, CDR2 YFSETQ. The CDR3 spans 17 residues. V shed 2 bases and J 0 bases; nucleotides not matched to a gene: 8. CDR3 sequence reads: CASSFGAASGSTDTQYF. CDR3 DNA: TGCGCCAGCAGCTTTGGTGCGGCTAGCGGGAGCACAGATACGCAGTATTTT.

The chain carries TRBV29-1 and TRBJ1-2; D ambiguous. Germline lookup yields CDR1 SQVTM and CDR2 ANQGSEA. Trimming shortened V by 3 bases and J by 3 bases, and 20 bases separated the two germline ends. The CDR3 consists of 16 residues. The CDR3 sequence: CSVDYFGGEADYGYTF. CDR3 bases: TGCAGCGTTGACTACTTCGGCGGGGAAGCGGACTATGGCTACACCTTC.

The chain has TRBV28 and TRBJ1-1, with D possibly matching TRBD1 (5 bases). Germline lookup yields CDR1 MDHEN and CDR2 SYDVKM. Trimming removed 6 bases from V and 5 bases from J, with 16 bases in between. This CDR3 has 14 amino acids. Written as DNA, the CDR3 is TGTGCCAGCAGCCCCGGGACTGCGAGAACTGAAGCTTTCTTT. Amino acid sequence: CASSPGTARTEAFF.

The V gene is TRBV29-1, the J gene TRBJ2-5, with TRBD1 matching over 11 bases. The CDR3 extends over 14 amino acids. Germline V lookup: CDR1 SQVTM, CDR2 ANQGSEA. J was trimmed by 5 bases and V by 4 bases; bases with no gene match: 6. CDR3 residues: CSVVGQGVIETQYF. CDR3 sequence (DNA): TGCAGCGTTGTGGGACAGGGGGTGATTGAGACCCAGTACTTC.

This clone was recorded once. The rearrangement joins TRBV18 to TRBJ2-4; D is perhaps TRBD1 (6 bases). The CDR3 is 17 amino acids. V lost 0 bases and J lost 2, with 14 bases in between. The germline V gene encodes CDR1 KGHSH and CDR2 LQKENI. The CDR3 nucleotides are TGTGCCAGCTCACCACCGGCAGGGGCCGTGACCAAAAACATTCAGTACTTC. It codes for CASSPPAGAVTKNIQYF.

This chain's CDR3 is CASGDRSMNTEAFF. Written as DNA, the CDR3 is TGTGCCAGCGGGGACAGGTCCATGAACACTGAAGCTTTCTTT. The chain combines TRBV2 with TRBJ1-1; 8 bases are shared with TRBD1. Germline trimming cut 8 bases from V and 0 bases from J; bases unmatched to any gene: 5. Germline-derived CDR1 and CDR2 are SNHLY and FYNNEI. The CDR3 spans 14 residues.

This clone was picked up one time. V and J are TRBV5-1 and TRBJ1-6, with D maybe TRBD1 (6 bases). The length of the CDR3 is 14 residues. Germline CDR1 is SGHRS and CDR2 is YFSETQ. The V end was cut by 4 bases, the J end by 3 bases, with 8 bases between. Here the CDR3 reads CASSLQGYNSPLHF. The CDR3 coding sequence is TGCGCCAGCAGCCTACAGGGCTATAATTCACCCCTCCACTTT.

V gene TRBV18 combines with J gene TRBJ1-2; weak D call: TRBD1 (6 bases). The CDR3 totals 17 residues. The germline V and J ends were trimmed by 2 bases and 4 bases, with 20 bases remaining between them. In germline, CDR1 is KGHSH, CDR2 LQKENI. CDR3 protein: CASSPDRTRQVGYGYTF. The CDR3 DNA is TGTGCCAGCTCACCAGATAGAACCAGACAGGTGGGCTATGGCTACACCTTC.

J is TRBJ1-2 and V is TRBV6-4, with 10 bases lining up with TRBD1. The CDR3 totals 13 residues. The trim removed 6 bases at V and 5 bases at J, leaving 3 bases unmatched. Per the germline V gene, CDR1 is MRHNA and CDR2 is SNTAGT. The CDR3 nucleotides are TGTGCCAGCAGGACAGGGGGCCGGTATGGCTACACCTTC. This encodes CASRTGGRYGYTF.

With respect to this clone: Other DNA sequences in the same sample also yield this CDR3. The chain uses TRBV5-4 and TRBJ2-3, with D perhaps matching TRBD2 (5 bases). V lost 0 bases to trimming and J lost 0 bases, with 8 bases between them. The CDR3 consists of 15 residues. Germline-derived CDR1 and CDR2 are SGHNT and YYREEE (reference sequence). DNA for the CDR3: TGTGCCAGCAGCTTGGCGGGGTCTAGCACAGATACGCAGTATTTT. Its translation: CASSLAGSSTDTQYF.

This clone has a single count. J is TRBJ1-1 and V is TRBV3-1 (or the pseudogene TRBV3-2); D gene unclear. The germline V and J ends were trimmed by 7 bases and 1 base, with 10 bases remaining between them. The CDR3 extends over 13 amino acids. Germline V gives CDR1 LGHDT, CDR2 YNNKEL (reference sequence). The CDR3 DNA reads TGTGCCAGCACCCCGACGGGGAACACTGAAGCTTTCTTT. It codes for CASTPTGNTEAFF.

This clone was detected only once. The genes are TRBV7-3 and TRBJ2-2, with 14 bases matching TRBD2. V lost 5 bases to trimming and J lost 3 bases; unmatched junction nucleotides: 2. Per the germline V gene, CDR1 is SGHTA and CDR2 is FQGTGA. The CDR3 totals 16 residues. The CDR3 here is CASSRLAGGYTGELFF. The CDR3 nucleotides read TGTGCCAGCAGCCGACTAGCGGGAGGGTACACCGGGGAGCTGTTTTTT.

This sequence joins TRBV6-4 and TRBJ2-7; the match to TRBD1 covers 7 bases. Germline V gene sequence: CDR1 MRHNA, CDR2 SNTAGT. V shed 2 bases, J shed 7 bases, and the junction held 20 bases outside the gene matches. The CDR3 length is 18 residues. The CDR3 sequence is CASSDTLTPGQKRGEQYF. CDR3 coding DNA: TGTGCCAGCAGTGACACCTTGACCCCGGGACAGAAAAGAGGGGAGCAGTACTTC.

The chain employs TRBV7-9 and TRBJ1-1, with D uncertain. CDR1 is SEHNR, CDR2 FQNEAQ, per germline (reference sequence). V was clipped by 3 bases and J by 1 base, with 6 bases between them. This CDR3 contains 13 residues. The CDR3 DNA reads as TGTGCCAGCAGCTTTGAGGGGAACACTGAAGCTTTCTTT. Encoded protein: CASSFEGNTEAFF.

The rearrangement links TRBV5-1 to TRBJ2-3; 14 nucleotides match TRBD2. Germline lookup yields CDR1 SGHRS and CDR2 YFSETQ. The V gene end was trimmed by 5 bases and the J gene end by 5 bases; junction bases not matched to a gene: 7. The CDR3 is 16 amino acids. The CDR3 DNA reads TGCGCCAGCAGGCGGACTAGCGGGGGGCCAGTAGATACGCAGTATTTT. Translated, it gives CASRRTSGGPVDTQYF.